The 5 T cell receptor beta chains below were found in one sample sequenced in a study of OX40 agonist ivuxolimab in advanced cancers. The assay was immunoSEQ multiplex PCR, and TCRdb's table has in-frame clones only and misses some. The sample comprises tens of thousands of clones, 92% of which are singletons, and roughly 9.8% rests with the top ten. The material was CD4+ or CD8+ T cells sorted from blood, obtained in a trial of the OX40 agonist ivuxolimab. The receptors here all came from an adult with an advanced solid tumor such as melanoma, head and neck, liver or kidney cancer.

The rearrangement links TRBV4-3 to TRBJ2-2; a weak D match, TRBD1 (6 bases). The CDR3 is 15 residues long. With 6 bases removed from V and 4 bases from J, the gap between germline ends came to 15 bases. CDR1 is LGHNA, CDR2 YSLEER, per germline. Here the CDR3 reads CASSVGTMLTGELFF. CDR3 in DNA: TGCGCCAGCAGTGTCGGGACAATGCTCACCGGGGAGCTGTTTTTT.

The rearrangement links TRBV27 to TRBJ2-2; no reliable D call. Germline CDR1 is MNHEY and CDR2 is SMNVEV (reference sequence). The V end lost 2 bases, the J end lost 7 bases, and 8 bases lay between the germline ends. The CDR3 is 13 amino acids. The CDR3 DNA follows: TGTGCCAGCAGTTTAGTTTATGACGGGGAGCTGTTTTTT. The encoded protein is CASSLVYDGELFF.

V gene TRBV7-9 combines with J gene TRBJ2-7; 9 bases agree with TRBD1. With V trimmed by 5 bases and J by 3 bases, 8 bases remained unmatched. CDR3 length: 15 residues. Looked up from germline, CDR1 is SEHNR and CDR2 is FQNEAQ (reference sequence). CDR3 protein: CASSPDRGAYYEQYF. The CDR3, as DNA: TGTGCCAGCAGCCCCGACAGGGGGGCTTACTACGAGCAGTACTTC.

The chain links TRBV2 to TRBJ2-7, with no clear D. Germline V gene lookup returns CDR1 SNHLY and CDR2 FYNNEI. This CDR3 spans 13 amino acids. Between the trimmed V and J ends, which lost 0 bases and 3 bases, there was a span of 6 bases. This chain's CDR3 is CASSEAGDYEQYF. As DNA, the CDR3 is TGTGCCAGCAGTGAAGCGGGCGACTACGAGCAGTACTTC.

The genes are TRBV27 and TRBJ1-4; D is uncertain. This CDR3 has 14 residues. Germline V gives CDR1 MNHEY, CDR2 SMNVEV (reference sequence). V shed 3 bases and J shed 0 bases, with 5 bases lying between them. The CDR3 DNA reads TGTGCCAGCAGTTTGCTCGCAACTAATGAAAAACTGTTTTTT. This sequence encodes CASSLLATNEKLFF.